The clone carrying this T cell receptor (beta chain) showed up just a few times. The antigen is not known. The data stem from a study of cytomegalovirus exposure and HLA in healthy donors. Across the study: Most genotyped donors, about four fifths of roughly 400, had Caucasian-associated genetic ancestry.

Overall study results and limits: 150 or so TCR beta chains were listed as cytomegalovirus-associated. An analysis done earlier found most TCR beta V segments productive about 87% or about 30% of the time.

CDR1 and CDR2 from the germline V gene are SNHLY and FYNNEI. The CDR3 length is 16 residues. J was trimmed by 5 bases and V by 2 bases; bases with no gene match: 7. Donors consisted of healthy bone marrow donors. The study ran its PCR with 60 Vbeta and 13 Jbeta primers. Repertoires were generated with immunoSEQ multiplex PCR, while TCRdb's copy carries only in-frame clones and drops some. This table has some 130,000 clones, approximately 83% appearing once. This TCR was sampled from a man in his forties in good health and CMV-seronegative. The chain couples TRBV2 to TRBJ2-1; TRBD2 agrees at 9 bases. Sequencing was carried out using PBMCs. DNA for the CDR3: TGTGCCAGCAGTGAAACCCCGGCGGGGGGGGACAATGAGCAGTTCTTC. Protein product: CASSETPAGGDNEQFF.